Listed here are 14 T cell receptor beta chains from one sample, sequenced in a study of tumor and adjacent non-tumor tissue in lung cancer. RNA was extracted from bulk tissue without any cell sorting. TCRbeta libraries were built with three rounds of nested PCR, modified from ARM-PCR. One entry per CDR3 protein results from TCRdb running MiXCR on the multiplex PCR reads. The sample has 91,000 or so distinct CDR3 sequences, 67% seen once. Sequenced sample: lung tumor tissue. The receptors come from a man in his sixties with non-small cell lung cancer.

Regarding this clonotype: The junction departs from germline at one end; a sequencing error may be responsible. The V gene is TRBV10-3, the J gene TRBJ2-5; the D gene is possibly TRBD2 (5 bases). The germline V gene encodes CDR1 ENHRY and CDR2 SYGVKD. The CDR3 runs to 13 residues. CDR3: CSISSAGIETQYF. As DNA, the CDR3 is TGTTCCATCAGTTCGGCGGGCATTGAGACCCAGTACTTC.

To note about this clonotype: An end of the junction does not agree with germline; a read error may underlie this. The rearrangement joins TRBV6-2 or TRBV6-3 to TRBJ2-1; D is tentatively TRBD1 or TRBD2 (5 bases each). Germline values: CDR1 MNHEY, CDR2 SVGEGT. The CDR3 runs to 15 residues. The CDR3: CACSPRDGNYNEQFF. DNA of the CDR3: TGTGCCTGCAGTCCCCGGGACGGGAACTACAATGAACAGTTCTTC.

Points on this clonotype: With a much larger clone just one base away, this may be a read error. The chain is built from TRBV20-1 and TRBJ2-7; 9 nucleotides match TRBD2. CDR3 length: 13 amino acids. The V gene's germline CDR1 is DFQATT and CDR2 SNEGSKA (reference sequence). V was clipped by 6 bases and J by 8 bases; unmatched bases: 11. CDR3 sequence (DNA): TGCAGTGCCAAGAGGGGACTAGCTTACAAGCAGTACTTC. The encoded protein is CSAKRGLAYKQYF.

As for this clonotype: A much bigger clone sits one base away, suggesting this may be a read error. The V gene is TRBV7-9, the J gene TRBJ2-5, with TRBD1 matching 7 bases. Per germline, CDR1 SEHNR and CDR2 FQNEAQ (reference sequence). With 0 bases clipped from V and 5 bases from J, the junction kept 3 bases outside the gene matches. CDR3 length: 14 residues. The DNA of the CDR3 is TGTGCCAGCAGCTTAGCGGGACAGCGGGAGACCCAGTACTTC. It yields the protein CASSLAGQRETQYF.

With respect to this clonotype: This is likely a read error, given that the CDR3 carries no conserved phenylalanine or tryptophan at its end. This chain connects TRBV11-1 to TRBJ2-7, with no clear D. Germline CDR1 reads SGHAT; CDR2 reads FQDESV (reference sequence). The CDR3 runs to 14 residues. Written as DNA, the CDR3 is TGTGCCAGCGGCTTTCCCGGTGGCGCCTACGAGCAGTACTCC. Its translation is CASGFPGGAYEQYS.

The CDR3 reads CASSEAPGQGARMTCEQYF. In DNA form, the CDR3 reads TGTGCCAGCAGTGAAGCGCCGGGGCAGGGGGCGAGGATGACCTGCGAGCAGTACTTC. The rearrangement joins TRBV2 to TRBJ2-7, with 8 bases fitting TRBD1. Trimming at V came to 0 bases and at J to 6 bases, leaving 19 bases not matched to a gene. This CDR3 is 19 amino acids long. The germline gives CDR1 SNHLY, CDR2 FYNNEI.

At least ten counts were recorded for this clonotype. This rearrangement joins TRBV30 to TRBJ2-7, with 9 bases that match TRBD1. Trimming removed 2 bases from V and 7 bases from J; junction bases left unmatched: 9. The CDR3 contains 14 residues. Germline CDR1 is GTSNPN and CDR2 is SVGIG (reference sequence). DNA for the CDR3: TGTGCCTGGAGTTCAGGGACAGGGTTCGGGGAGCAGTACTTC. The encoded protein is CAWSSGTGFGEQYF.

About this clonotype itself: A single base separates this from a much larger clone, so it may be a read error. Because it lacks the conserved phenylalanine or tryptophan at the end, this CDR3 is likely a read error. The chain is built from TRBV11-1 and TRBJ1-2; no definite D call. The CDR3 loop spans 12 amino acids. V shed 2 bases and J shed 5 bases, with 6 bases lying between them. Per the germline V gene, CDR1 is SGHAT and CDR2 is FQDESV (reference sequence). CDR3 DNA: TGTGCCAGCAGCTTATACAGATATGGCTACACCCTC. It translates to CASSLYRYGYTL.

Remarks on this clonotype: One junction end does not reproduce the germline sequence, and a read error may be involved. CDR3 protein: CASRELAEGYTQYF. For the CDR3, the DNA is TGTGCCAGCAGAGAGCTAGCAGAAGGTTATACTCAGTATTTT. This chain links TRBV2 with TRBJ2-3, with D perhaps TRBD2 (5 bases). This CDR3 is 14 amino acids long. Germline lookup yields CDR1 SNHLY and CDR2 FYNNEI. Looking up the rest from reference TRBV2 and TRBJ2-3 gives the full variable domain: EPEVTQTPSHQVTQMGQEVILRCVPISNHLYFYWYRQILGQKVEFLVSFYNNEISEKSEIFDDQFSVERPDGSNFTLKIRSTKLEDSAMYFCASRELAEGYTQYFGPGTRLTVL.

This clonotype showed up just a few times. The chain links TRBV5-1 to TRBJ2-1; unclear D gene. Germline V gene data show CDR1 as SGHRS and CDR2 as YFSETQ. The CDR3 totals 16 residues. With 1 base removed from V and 5 bases from J, the gap between germline ends came to 16 bases. CDR3 sequence reads: CASSLIARTVNNEQFF. Here the CDR3 DNA reads TGCGCCAGCAGCTTGATCGCAAGGACGGTTAACAATGAGCAGTTCTTC.

Here the CDR3 reads CVSSTDRGEQFF. The CDR3, as DNA: TGTGTCAGTAGCACCGATAGGGGTGAGCAGTTCTTC. This chain connects TRBV5-4 to TRBJ2-1; D may be TRBD1 (5 bases). CDR1 is SGHNT, CDR2 YYREEE, per germline (reference sequence). The CDR3 runs 12 residues.

About this clonotype itself: Compared with germline, one end of the junction differs, possibly owing to a read error. V gene TRBV4-1 combines with J gene TRBJ2-1; either TRBD1 or TRBD2 may supply D (5 bases each). The CDR3 sequence is 12 residues long. The germline CDR1 and CDR2 sequences are MGHRA and YSYEKL. This CDR3 reads CVSIQDRGHSFF. The CDR3 DNA is TGTGTCAGCATCCAAGATCGGGGCCATTCGTTCTTC.

In regard to this clonotype: This may be a read error: a much more frequent sequence differs by one nucleotide. The rearrangement links TRBV5-1 to TRBJ1-1; D gene unclear. Germline lookup yields CDR1 SGHRS and CDR2 YFSETQ. Trimming took off 0 bases at V and 1 base at J, with 7 bases between the two ends. The CDR3 spans 14 residues. The CDR3 region has the DNA TGCGCCAGCAGCTTGGAGTCAGCGAACACTGAAGCTTTCTTT. Amino acids: CASSLESANTEAFF.

The chain employs TRBV29-1 and TRBJ2-5, with D unresolved. Per germline, CDR1 SQVTM and CDR2 ANQGSEA. The ends were cut back, 1 base at V and 9 bases at J, with 15 bases in the middle. The CDR3 loop spans 13 amino acids. The CDR3 bases are TGCAGCGTTGAAGTGGCTGTCCGAGAATCCCAGTACTTC. Protein sequence: CSVEVAVRESQYF.